This TCR beta chain was recorded in a study of regulatory T cells in long-lasting Graves disease (dated by TCRdb to the early 2020s). General notes on the study: Persistent Graves' disease meant more than 5 years of antithyroid drug treatment with TSH receptor autoantibodies that stayed positive. Peripheral blood TCR sequencing and RNA sequencing compared persistent Graves' disease patients with newly diagnosed Graves' disease patients. The study took place in China and was registered as a clinical trial. TCR sequencing covered roughly 13 persistent and around 20 newly diagnosed Graves' disease patients, some 33 samples in total. Persistent Graves' disease patients in the clinical cohort had taken antithyroid drugs for roughly ten years on average. Here is what the overall study found, with its caveats: Because the primary lesion, thyroid tissue, could not be accessed, the study looked at peripheral blood alone. The authors acknowledged the small sample size as a limitation that may reduce accuracy. Patients with persistent disease shared more public clonotypes (about 2,700) than newly diagnosed patients did (approximately 1,000). Lower TCR Shannon entropy and fewer highly expanded clones were observed in persistent Graves' disease patients than in newly diagnosed patients, which suggested clonal expansion. TRBV28, TRBJ1-2 and TRBJ2-5 were preferentially used in persistent disease, while TRBV20-1 and TRBJ2-1 were favored in newly diagnosed disease. Sequencing and analysis were restricted to the TCR beta chain.

Library creation used multiplex PCR. Instrument on record: Illumina HiSeq 4000. iRepertoire HTBI primers and Arm-PCR amplification of CDR3 regions were used to construct TCR beta libraries. PCR products were gel purified before sequencing. Per the source publication's procedure: A total of roughly 67 TRBV and about 13 TRBJ segments were identified across samples and were used for gene usage analysis of CDR3 amino acid clonotypes. Filtered high-quality paired reads were merged into contigs using COPE and FqMerger. BLAST was used to align contigs to IMGT TRBV, TRBD and TRBJ reference genes, with CDR3 defined following IMGT. Any clonotype with a frequency above 0.1% was counted as a highly expanded clone. Repertoire diversity was measured by Shannon entropy, and V-J evenness by the Gini coefficient. Clonotypes shared by more than one individual were considered public. Through fastp at Q25 and MiXCR, TCRdb rebuilt clones from the public reads, retaining in-frame beta chains. Each entry is one CDR3 protein sequence, shown with its most common DNA and genes. What appears here as the V and J calls and clone size reflects TCRdb's work, not the paper's. This sample gives about 470,000 distinct CDR3 sequences in total; approximately 21% of them show up just once. Roughly 7% of the sample lies in the top ten.

This clonotype was counted at least ten times. Its cognate antigen has yet to be identified. No base quality values were provided; no much bigger clone lies one nucleotide off. Trimming takes 7 bases from V and 1 base from J, and the germline ends sit 13 bases apart. The CDR3 spans 14 residues, from the cysteine through the phenylalanine. The only DNA kept is the CDR3, 42 bases in frame from the first base. Sequences MNHEY (CDR1) and SMNVEV (CDR2) are obtained from the germline V gene (reference sequence). The sample's time point label, decoded: persistent/refractory GD, antithyroid drugs over 5 years with positive TRAb. RNA was extracted from PBMCs in TRIzol for both TCR sequencing and RNA sequencing. The diagnosis of Graves' disease followed American Thyroid Association guidelines. Patients were recruited from an endocrinology department in Xi'an, China. Each patient gave approximately 9.7 milliliters of peripheral blood, collected in an EDTA anticoagulant tube. PBMCs were isolated by Ficoll Paque Plus density gradient separation without further T cell sorting. An Agilent 2100 Bioanalyzer and agarose gel were used to assess RNA quality, and a NanoDrop 2000 was used to measure RNA concentration.

This sequence was found in a female donor with Graves disease. The sample in question was peripheral blood mononuclear cells (PBMCs), obtained when the disease was refractory, from a patient treated with antithyroid drugs. Here the chain combines TRBV27 and TRBJ1-1; D gene: possibly TRBD1, on 6 matching bases. The CDR3 reads as follows: CASMGAQWNTEAFF. The nucleotide sequence reads as follows: TGTGCCAGCATGGGGGCCCAGTGGAACACTGAAGCTTTCTTT.